These 30 T cell receptor beta chains share one sample of origin, sequenced in a study of cytomegalovirus exposure and HLA in healthy donors. Clones were read by immunoSEQ multiplex PCR, and TCRdb kept only the in-frame ones, dropping some. The sample carries more than 200,000 clones, less than 95% recorded once. The specimen sequenced was PBMCs. Source of these receptors: a woman younger than 45 in good health and CMV-seronegative.

The table lists this clone with a count of one. The chain is built from TRBV5-6 and TRBJ1-1; the D is unclear. Germline-derived CDR1 and CDR2 are SGHDT and YYEEEE. The V end lost 0 bases, the J end lost 4 bases, and 7 bases lay between the germline ends. The CDR3 contains 13 residues. The CDR3 bases are TGTGCCAGCAGCTTGGGACGGCTCACTGAAGCTTTCTTT. This sequence encodes CASSLGRLTEAFF.

In this sample, this clone is large. The chain links TRBV15 to TRBJ1-4; 9 nucleotides agree with TRBD1. The CDR3 loop spans 16 amino acids. V lost 0 bases, J lost 12 bases, and 11 bases stayed unmatched. The germline V gene has CDR1 LNHNV and CDR2 YYDKDF (reference sequence). DNA for the CDR3: TGTGCCACCAGCAGAGAGTCGGGACAGGGAGGACTGGAACTGTTTTTT. The encoded protein is CATSRESGQGGLELFF.

The chain carries TRBV27 and TRBJ1-3; perhaps TRBD1 as D (6 bases). The CDR3 totals 15 residues. Germline V gene lookup returns CDR1 MNHEY and CDR2 SMNVEV (reference sequence). V was shortened by 3 bases and J by 2 bases, with 11 bases between the two germline ends. The CDR3 region is CASSLVGAAGNTIYF. For the CDR3, the DNA is TGTGCCAGCAGTTTGGTGGGGGCGGCTGGAAACACCATATATTTT.

This chain links TRBV5-6 with TRBJ1-5; 12 bases map to TRBD1. The CDR3 loop spans 18 amino acids. Trimming cost V 4 bases and J 7 bases; bases outside gene matches: 15. The V gene's germline CDR1 is SGHDT and CDR2 YYEEEE. CDR3 bases: TGTGCCAGCAGCGTTTGGCGGGACAGGGGGCGCGTAAAGCAGCCCCAGCATTTT. Protein sequence: CASSVWRDRGRVKQPQHF.

V is TRBV5-1 and J is TRBJ2-7, with 10 bases lining up with TRBD1. Looked up from germline, CDR1 is SGHRS and CDR2 is YFSETQ. This CDR3 has 12 residues. The ends lost 6 bases at V and 8 bases at J; junction bases unmatched: 5. CDR3 loop: CASTGTGVKQYF. The CDR3 nucleotides are TGCGCCAGCACCGGGACAGGGGTCAAGCAGTACTTC.

This sequence joins TRBV2 and TRBJ2-3; TRBD2 is a possible D gene (5 bases). There are 14 residues in the CDR3. Germline V gene data show CDR1 as SNHLY and CDR2 as FYNNEI. V gave up 7 bases and J gave up 2 bases, with 13 bases separating them. CDR3 DNA sequence: TGTGCCAGCACTCCCGGCGGGTTCACAGATACGCAGTATTTT. This codes for CASTPGGFTDTQYF.

This sequence joins TRBV11-2 and TRBJ2-3; D unclear. Germline V gene sequence: CDR1 SGHAT, CDR2 FQNNGV. This CDR3 region has 14 residues. With 3 bases removed from V and 4 bases from J, the gap between germline ends came to 11 bases. The CDR3: CASSLLTVSDTQYF. CDR3 DNA sequence: TGTGCCAGCAGCTTGTTAACGGTGTCAGATACGCAGTATTTT. Complete variable domain (other parts from reference TRBV11-2 and TRBJ2-3): EAGVAQSPRYKIIEKRQSVAFWCNPISGHATLYWYQQILGQGPKLLIQFQNNGVVDDSQLPKDRFSAERLKGVDSTLKIQPAKLEDSAVYLCASSLLTVSDTQYFGPGTRLTVL.

This rearrangement joins TRBV13 to TRBJ2-3, with D perhaps given as TRBD1 or TRBD2 (5 bases each). V was pared by 3 bases and J by 2 bases, with 12 bases between. The CDR3 extends over 15 amino acids. The germline V gene encodes CDR1 PRHDT and CDR2 FYEKMQ (reference sequence). CDR3 nucleotides: TGTGCCAGCAGCTTGAGGGGAGTTTACACAGATACGCAGTATTTT. Translation gives CASSLRGVYTDTQYF. Combining the CDR3 with reference TRBV13 and TRBJ2-3 gives the whole variable domain AAGVIQSPRHLIKEKRETATLKCYPIPRHDTVYWYQQGPGQDPQFLISFYEKMQSDKGSIPDRFSAQQFSDYHSELNMSSLELGDSALYFCASSLRGVYTDTQYFGPGTRLTVL.

The CDR3 sequence: CASSLERSQETQYF. Here the CDR3 DNA reads TGTGCCAGCAGCTTAGAGCGCAGCCAAGAGACCCAGTACTTC. This rearrangement joins TRBV7-9 to TRBJ2-5; D gene uncertain. V dropped 1 base and J dropped 1 base, with 7 bases sitting between them. The CDR3 sequence is 14 residues long. The V gene's germline CDR1 is SEHNR and CDR2 FQNEAQ (reference sequence).

V is TRBV2 and J is TRBJ2-7, with a possible D match to TRBD1 (6 bases). This CDR3 is built from 13 residues. From germline, CDR1 is SNHLY and CDR2 FYNNEI. V shed 11 bases and J shed 1 base, with 15 bases lying between them. The CDR3 sequence: CAVRTDRSYEQYF. The CDR3 DNA reads as TGTGCCGTCAGGACGGACAGATCCTACGAGCAGTACTTC.

The chain employs TRBV11-2 and TRBJ2-7, with 10 positions matching TRBD2. The CDR3 runs 15 residues. The V and J ends lost 8 bases and 3 bases, in that order; junction bases with no gene match: 10. Per germline, CDR1 SGHAT and CDR2 FQNNGV. The CDR3 loop reads CASASSGRNFYEQYF. The CDR3 coding sequence is TGTGCCAGCGCTAGTAGCGGGAGGAATTTCTACGAGCAGTACTTC.

The rearrangement uses TRBV5-1 and TRBJ2-3; 8 bases line up with TRBD2. CDR3 size: 15 residues. Germline values: CDR1 SGHRS, CDR2 YFSETQ. Unmatched junction bases numbered 8, after V lost 2 bases and J lost 6 bases. As DNA, the CDR3 is TGCGCCAGCAGCTTAGCGGGAGCTTCTTCGGATACGCAGTATTTT. Its translation: CASSLAGASSDTQYF. Complete variable domain (other parts from reference TRBV5-1 and TRBJ2-3): KAGVTQTPRYLIKTRGQQVTLSCSPISGHRSVSWYQQTPGQGLQFLFEYFSETQRNKGNFPGRFSGRQFSNSRSEMNVSTLELGDSALYLCASSLAGASSDTQYFGPGTRLTVL.

The chain uses TRBV28 and TRBJ2-1; TRBD1 is a possible D gene (6 bases). V was cut by 3 bases and J by 2 bases, with 11 bases left in between. Germline-derived CDR1 and CDR2 are MDHEN and SYDVKM. The CDR3 spans 15 residues. The chain's CDR3 is CASSFPDSPYNEQFF. The CDR3 bases are TGTGCCAGCAGTTTTCCGGACAGCCCCTACAATGAGCAGTTCTTC.

V gene TRBV5-6 combines with J gene TRBJ1-4; no reliable D call. This CDR3 is built from 12 residues. The germline V gene has CDR1 SGHDT and CDR2 YYEEEE. Deletions cut 0 bases from V and 6 bases from J, with 3 bases between. The CDR3 region has the DNA TGTGCCAGCAGCTTGGATCATGAAAAACTGTTTTTT. Protein: CASSLDHEKLFF.

The CDR3 reads CASSQQGDTQYF. The DNA for the CDR3 is TGTGCCAGCAGCCAGCAGGGCGATACGCAGTATTTT. This chain links TRBV4-2 with TRBJ2-3, with D possibly TRBD1 on 5 matching bases. The V gene's germline CDR1 is LGHNA and CDR2 YNFKEQ. The CDR3 consists of 12 residues. V lost 3 bases and J 6 bases, leaving 7 bases between the germline ends.

This sequence joins TRBV5-1 and TRBJ1-2; 7 bases are a match to TRBD1. CDR3 length equals 16 residues. Trimming at V came to 2 bases and at J to 0 bases, leaving 7 bases not matched to a gene. The germline V gene encodes CDR1 SGHRS and CDR2 YFSETQ. The CDR3 sequence is CASSFRTGTANYGYTF. CDR3 DNA sequence: TGCGCCAGCAGCTTTCGAACAGGGACAGCTAACTATGGCTACACCTTC.

This clone was picked up a small number of times. The J gene is TRBJ2-7, the V gene TRBV11-3; possible D gene TRBD2, 5 bases. CDR1 is SGHNT, CDR2 YENEEA, per germline. This CDR3 has 14 residues. The V and J ends lost 5 bases and 0 bases respectively, with 11 bases between them. CDR3 bases: TGTGCCAGCAGCCTGGTCGCGGGCTCCTACGAGCAGTACTTC. It is translated as CASSLVAGSYEQYF.

The gene calls are TRBV7-8 and TRBJ2-3, with D unresolved. This CDR3 is built from 14 residues. Trimming took off 4 bases at V and 0 bases at J, with 8 bases between the two ends. The germline V gene has CDR1 SGHVS and CDR2 FQNEAQ. The CDR3 spells CASSSASSTDTQYF. The CDR3 DNA sequence: TGTGCCAGCAGCTCCGCGTCTAGCACAGATACGCAGTATTTT.

J is TRBJ1-1 and V is TRBV28, with 8 bases fitting TRBD1. Per the germline V gene, CDR1 is MDHEN and CDR2 is SYDVKM. The trim removed 10 bases at V and 1 base at J, leaving 5 bases unmatched. The CDR3 spans 13 residues. CDR3 region: CAINRGTNTEAFF. The CDR3 DNA reads as TGTGCCATCAACAGGGGGACGAACACTGAAGCTTTCTTT.

The chain links TRBV11-2 to TRBJ1-5, with D possibly TRBD1 on 6 matching bases. The CDR3 spans 14 residues. V lost 0 bases to trimming and J lost 11 bases, with 14 bases between them. Germline V gene lookup returns CDR1 SGHAT and CDR2 FQNNGV. The CDR3 here is CASSLDLGGMAQHF. CDR3 in DNA: TGTGCCAGCAGCTTAGATTTAGGGGGGATGGCCCAGCATTTT.

The chain recombines TRBV4-2 with TRBJ2-7; D ambiguous. CDR1 LGHNA and CDR2 YNFKEQ come from the germline V gene. The CDR3 is 14 amino acids. V lost 6 bases and J 3 bases, leaving 15 bases between the germline ends. The CDR3 spells CASSRLSRSYEQYF. The DNA of the CDR3 is TGTGCCAGCAGTCGCCTATCAAGAAGCTACGAGCAGTACTTC.

This clone was seen just once. The chain combines TRBV7-6 with TRBJ1-5, with TRBD1 identical over 8 bases. V gave up 5 bases and J gave up 6 bases; unmatched junction bases: 6. The CDR3 length is 14 residues. Germline-derived CDR1 and CDR2 are SGHVS and FNYEAQ. The CDR3 loop reads CASSDGQGVQPQHF. CDR3 nucleotide sequence: TGTGCCAGCAGCGATGGACAGGGCGTTCAGCCCCAGCATTTT.

CDR3 coding DNA: TGTGCCAGCAGCTTAAATCTCGGGACTAGCGGGGTATTCTCCTACGAGCAGTACTTC. It encodes CASSLNLGTSGVFSYEQYF. The chain recombines TRBV7-8 with TRBJ2-7, with 13 bases lining up with TRBD2. V was pared by 2 bases and J by 0 bases, with 10 bases of the junction left unmatched. Per the germline V gene, CDR1 is SGHVS and CDR2 is FQNEAQ. This CDR3 spans 19 amino acids.

The chain joins TRBV5-1 to TRBJ2-1, with TRBD2 matching over 11 bases. The CDR3 is 19 amino acids. The J segment lost 0 bases and the V segment lost 5 bases, leaving 13 bases of the junction unmatched. Germline assignment: CDR1 SGHRS and CDR2 YFSETQ. CDR3 region: CASRWPTSGKGSSYNEQFF. The CDR3 region has the DNA TGCGCCAGCAGATGGCCGACTAGCGGGAAGGGGAGCTCCTACAATGAGCAGTTCTTC.

The V and J genes are TRBV9 and TRBJ2-3; 7 nucleotides line up with TRBD2. The V gene's germline CDR1 is SGDLS and CDR2 YYNGEE. V shed 0 bases, J shed 7 bases, and the junction held 5 bases outside the gene matches. The CDR3 is 14 amino acids. The CDR3 region is CASSVVAGANTQYF. DNA of the CDR3: TGTGCCAGCAGCGTAGTAGCGGGTGCGAATACGCAGTATTTT.

The chain is built from TRBV5-1 and TRBJ2-7; 7 nucleotides align to TRBD1. Germline V gene sequence: CDR1 SGHRS, CDR2 YFSETQ. Germline trimming cut 3 bases from V and 5 bases from J; bases unmatched to any gene: 14. CDR3 length: 16 amino acids. This chain's CDR3 is CASSSMPGTAVNEQYF. As DNA, the CDR3 is TGCGCCAGCAGCTCTATGCCGGGGACAGCGGTGAACGAGCAGTACTTC.

The chain is built from TRBV11-2 and TRBJ2-7; TRBD2 aligns across 8 bases. The length of the CDR3 is 15 residues. The V gene end was trimmed by 1 base and the J gene end by 3 bases; junction bases not matched to a gene: 5. Germline loops: CDR1 SGHAT, CDR2 FQNNGV. The CDR3 DNA reads TGTGCCAGCAGCTTAGCGGGAGGGCGACACTACGAGCAGTACTTC. It translates to CASSLAGGRHYEQYF.

V gene TRBV7-9 combines with J gene TRBJ2-7; 9 nucleotides align to TRBD1. The CDR3 has 16 amino acids. CDR1 SEHNR and CDR2 FQNEAQ come from the germline V gene (reference sequence). Losses at the gene ends were 5 bases for V and 2 bases for J; bases not matched to a gene: 10. The CDR3 bases are TGTGCCAGCAGCCCGAGTGGGGACAGGGCTACCTACGAGCAGTACTTC. This sequence encodes CASSPSGDRATYEQYF.

V and J are TRBV7-2 and TRBJ2-7; 8 bases agree with TRBD2. Germline CDR1 and CDR2: SGHTA and FQGNSA. V lost 4 bases to trimming and J lost 0 bases; unmatched junction nucleotides: 8. The CDR3 contains 16 residues. CDR3 protein: CASSSLAGFLSYEQYF. DNA of the CDR3: TGTGCCAGCAGCTCCTTAGCGGGATTCCTCTCCTACGAGCAGTACTTC.

In this sample, this clone turned up once. The chain links TRBV25-1 to TRBJ2-5; the D is unclear. The germline V gene has CDR1 MGHDK and CDR2 SYGVNS. The germline V and J ends were trimmed by 1 base and 5 bases, with 11 bases remaining between them. CDR3 length equals 14 residues. The CDR3, as DNA: TGTGCCAGCAGTGAATCCCCTAGTAGCGAGACCCAGTACTTC. It codes for CASSESPSSETQYF.